This record looks at one TCR beta chain sequence and its context. The antigen is unknown. The sample originates from a study of cytomegalovirus exposure and HLA in healthy donors. Study observations and caveats: Through in vitro validation, a few CMV-associated chains were shown to be specific for CMV antigens. According to a subsequent analysis, TCR clusters identified in the first cohort showed a tendency to co-occur across the approximately 120 validation repertoires.

CDR1 is SGHRS, CDR2 YFSETQ, per germline. Losses at the gene ends were 3 bases for V and 5 bases for J; bases not matched to a gene: 9. The CDR3 length is 16 residues. Sequenced by immunoSEQ multiplex PCR; TCRdb stores in-frame clones only, minus some. Of 170,000 or so clones in the sample, around 84% were seen once. The source of this sequence is a man aged 18 to 30 in good health and CMV-seropositive. The specimen sequenced was PBMCs. The chain combines TRBV5-1 with TRBJ2-5, with 11 positions matching TRBD1. The CDR3 DNA is TGCGCCAGCAGCTCGAGGGACAGGGGGTCCGGGGAGACCCAGTACTTC. It is translated as CASSSRDRGSGETQYF.